This TCR beta chain was retrieved from a study of tumor-infiltrating lymphocytes in primary liver carcinoma. Unsorted bulk tissue, roughly 20-32 mg of it, served as the source for co-extraction of RNA and DNA. Each individual tumor supplied samples from five separate regions. J gave up 6 bases and V 3 bases, and 2 bases lay outside the gene matches. The germline CDR1 and CDR2 sequences are SGHAT and FQNNGV. The CDR3 has 14 amino acids. The investigators made TCR beta cDNA from approximately 510 ng total RNA, using a constant-region primer. For TCR beta, libraries were produced by three nested multiplex PCR rounds using slightly modified ARM-PCR. Two initial PCR rounds of 10 to 11 cycles each paired TRBV1-TRBV30 forward primers with a C-beta reverse primer. Using its own MiXCR run on the multiplex PCR reads, TCRdb lists one record per CDR3 protein. The repertoire holds approximately 100,000 distinct CDR3 sequences, with approximately 70% as singletons.

Study-wide findings and caveats: Only about 8-25% of top clones occurred in every one of the five tumor regions. Tumor region pairs showed greater overlap than either tumor-adjacent or tumor-blood pairs did.

This clonotype was detected a few times. Its target is not known. The source of this sequence is an older woman with primary liver carcinoma and hepatitis B virus infection. This chain joins TRBV11-2 and TRBJ1-6; 7 bases fit TRBD1. Sequencing was performed on liver tumor tissue from sampling region 2. Subset indicated: tumor region T2, inferior pole. The CDR3 sequence is CASSFPGGNSPLHF. As DNA, the CDR3 is TGTGCCAGCAGCTTTCCAGGGGGTAATTCACCCCTCCACTTT.